The 16 T cell receptor beta chains below were found in one sample sequenced in a study of cytomegalovirus exposure and HLA in healthy donors. This PCR relied on a set of 60 Vbeta primers and 13 Jbeta primers. The repertoire was sequenced with immunoSEQ multiplex PCR; TCRdb's copy has only in-frame clones and lacks some. The sample carries about 160,000 clones, around 83% recorded once. Sequenced material: PBMCs. The receptor source for this set is a man aged 45-65 years in good health and CMV-seropositive.

This chain links TRBV6-4 with TRBJ2-6, with D possibly being TRBD2 (6 bases). V dropped 4 bases and J dropped 2 bases, with 9 bases sitting between them. CDR3 length equals 15 residues. CDR1 and CDR2 from the germline V gene are MRHNA and SNTAGT. The DNA of the CDR3 is TGTGCCAGCAGTGTAGGAGGGACTGGGGCCAACGTCCTGACTTTC. Translating it yields CASSVGGTGANVLTF.

The rearrangement links TRBV11-2 to TRBJ2-5; possibly TRBD2 for D (5 bases). The V gene's germline CDR1 is SGHAT and CDR2 FQNNGV. V gave up 2 bases and J gave up 5 bases, with 12 bases separating them. CDR3 length: 14 amino acids. CDR3 in amino acids: CASSLTLARETQYF. CDR3 nucleotide sequence: TGTGCCAGCAGCTTAACTCTAGCCCGGGAGACCCAGTACTTC.

V gene TRBV5-4 combines with J gene TRBJ2-3, with D maybe TRBD2 (5 bases). This CDR3 has 13 residues. The germline CDR1 and CDR2 sequences are SGHNT and YYREEE (reference sequence). V was clipped by 3 bases and J by 0 bases, with 5 bases between them. In DNA, the CDR3 is TGTGCCAGCAGCTGGACTAGCACAGATACGCAGTATTTT. Its translation is CASSWTSTDTQYF.

The chain is built from TRBV19 and TRBJ1-5; a weak D match, TRBD1 (5 bases). The CDR3 covers 19 residues. Germline values: CDR1 LNHDA, CDR2 SQIVND (reference sequence). The V end was cut by 3 bases, the J end by 0 bases, with 21 bases between. CDR3 sequence reads: CASSIRDLNRRDSNQPQHF. The CDR3 DNA reads as TGTGCCAGTAGTATTAGGGACCTAAATCGGCGGGATAGCAATCAGCCCCAGCATTTT.

As DNA, the CDR3 is TGTGCCAGCAGTTCACCGGAGGTCCGGGAGACCCAGTACTTC. Translation: CASSSPEVRETQYF. The chain uses TRBV6-5 and TRBJ2-5, with a tentative D call TRBD2 (5 bases). The germline V gene has CDR1 MNHEY and CDR2 SVGAGI. CDR3 length equals 14 residues. V lost 4 bases to trimming and J lost 5 bases, with 14 bases between them.

Of note for this clone: In the same sample, other DNA sequences code for this CDR3. The CDR3 region is CASGPDRGGQPQHF. DNA of the CDR3: TGTGCTAGTGGTCCTGACAGGGGTGGACAGCCCCAGCATTTT. V and J are TRBV12-5 and TRBJ1-5, with TRBD1 matching 8 bases. The CDR3 runs to 14 residues. Trimming cost V 5 bases and J 7 bases; bases outside gene matches: 7. Germline V gene lookup returns CDR1 LGHNT and CDR2 FRNRAP.

CDR3 nucleotide sequence: TGTGCCAGCAGCCGGGGGGGACAGGGTTACATGAACACTGAAGCTTTCTTT. Its protein is CASSRGGQGYMNTEAFF. The chain joins TRBV4-2 to TRBJ1-1; 9 bases map to TRBD1. Per the germline V gene, CDR1 is LGHNA and CDR2 is YNFKEQ. The CDR3 consists of 17 residues. Trimming took 4 bases from V and 0 from J; bases not matched to a gene: 9.

This clone was counted once. The chain joins TRBV2 to TRBJ1-2; D ambiguous. CDR3 length: 13 amino acids. The V gene's germline CDR1 is SNHLY and CDR2 FYNNEI. V was pared by 4 bases and J by 4 bases, with 10 bases between. This CDR3 reads CASSGREGYGYTF. DNA of the CDR3: TGTGCCAGCAGTGGCCGAGAGGGCTATGGCTACACCTTC.

The chain has TRBV7-6 and TRBJ2-7, with 8 bases lining up with TRBD2. With V trimmed by 0 bases and J by 4 bases, 5 bases remained unmatched. Looked up from germline, CDR1 is SGHVS and CDR2 is FNYEAQ. The CDR3 sequence is 15 residues long. The CDR3 sequence: CASSLAGGGTYEQYF. CDR3 DNA sequence: TGTGCCAGCAGCTTAGCCGGGGGGGGGACGTACGAGCAGTACTTC. The full variable domain, with the rest looked up from reference TRBV7-6 and TRBJ2-7, is GAGVSQSPRYKVTKRGQDVALRCDPISGHVSLYWYRQALGQGPEFLTYFNYEAQQDKSGLPNDRFSAERPEGSISTLTIQRTEQRDSAMYRCASSLAGGGTYEQYFGPGTRLTVT.

The V and J genes are TRBV5-6 and TRBJ1-2, with D unresolved. Germline CDR1 SGHDT, CDR2 YYEEEE. The CDR3 covers 15 residues. Trimming pared 0 bases from V and 3 bases from J, leaving 12 bases between. CDR3 sequence reads: CASSLGHQFHYGYTF. In DNA form, the CDR3 reads TGTGCCAGCAGCTTGGGACATCAGTTCCACTATGGCTACACCTTC.

This clone showed up just a few times. The chain combines TRBV28 with TRBJ1-1; tentatively, D is TRBD1 (6 bases). From germline, CDR1 is MDHEN and CDR2 SYDVKM. The V end was cut by 5 bases, the J end by 0 bases, with 10 bases between. This CDR3 comprises 14 residues. CDR3 sequence: CASSPTGLNTEAFF. Here the CDR3 DNA reads TGTGCCAGCAGTCCCACAGGGTTGAACACTGAAGCTTTCTTT.

This clone was seen a handful of times. This chain joins TRBV6-6 and TRBJ2-2; 12 positions match TRBD1. Trimming took 6 bases from V and 6 from J; bases not matched to a gene: 5. From germline, CDR1 is MNHNY and CDR2 SVGAGI (reference sequence). The CDR3 is made up of 15 amino acids. CDR3 DNA sequence: TGTGCCAGCAGGGGGGACAGGGGGCTGCCCGGGGAGCTGTTTTTT. Amino acid sequence: CASRGDRGLPGELFF.

This clone was detected only a few times. This sequence joins TRBV5-4 and TRBJ1-4, with D unresolved. The CDR3 loop spans 16 amino acids. CDR1 is SGHNT and CDR2 is YYREEE in the germline V gene (reference sequence). V was trimmed by 0 bases and J by 5 bases, leaving 14 bases between them. This CDR3 is CASSLDPAGGNEKLFF. The CDR3 coding sequence is TGTGCCAGCAGCTTGGATCCGGCAGGAGGGAATGAAAAACTGTTTTTT.

The CDR3 nucleotides are TGTGCCAGCAGCACTAGATCCTCCTACGAGCAGTACGTC. It is translated as CASSTRSSYEQYV. The genes are TRBV6-5 and TRBJ2-7; D perhaps matches TRBD2 (5 bases). This CDR3 is 13 amino acids long. Germline V gene data show CDR1 as MNHEY and CDR2 as SVGAGI. V was pared by 6 bases and J by 0 bases, with 9 bases between.

Turning to this clone: The junction departs from germline at one end; a sequencing error may be responsible. The CDR3 DNA follows: TGTGCCAGCAGTCAACTAGAAACCAAAAGCATTCAGTACTTC. This gives the protein CASSQLETKSIQYF. The V gene is TRBV6-1, the J gene TRBJ2-4; D might be TRBD2 (5 bases). This CDR3 contains 14 residues. Germline V gene sequence: CDR1 MNHNS, CDR2 SASEGT.

CDR3 amino acids: CASSWGQQETQYF. CDR3 coding DNA: TGTGCCAGCAGTTGGGGGCAACAAGAGACCCAGTACTTC. The V and J genes are TRBV6-5 and TRBJ2-5, with a weak D call TRBD1 (6 bases). The CDR3 has 13 amino acids. Germline V gives CDR1 MNHEY, CDR2 SVGAGI. Trimming shortened V by 4 bases and J by 2 bases, and 8 bases separated the two germline ends.